The sequence of this T cell receptor (beta chain) was determined in a study of human T cells and chemical hapten exposure (dated by TCRdb to the early 2020s). In the study overall: For sensitization, 2% DPC in acetone was applied to an approximately 2 cm by approximately 2 cm area of upper inner arm skin. Throughout the approximately 26-week study period, patients were also given weekly therapeutic DPC doses on the scalp. Patch testing on the upper back used Finn chambers containing 0.01% DPC, with scoring done after 6 days according to International Contact Dermatitis Research Group standards. The mostly female patient cohort included alopecia areata with under or over 50% scalp involvement, alopecia totalis and alopecia universalis. Libraries were pooled for sequencing, and per-sample TCR yields varied mainly because of small differences in library volumes within the pool. In alopecia patients, the study followed how the peripheral blood TCR repertoire changed in vivo over primary and secondary sensitization to diphenylcyclopropenone (DPC), a hapten. Blood samples were taken from patients before sensitization (week 0) and then at 2, 6 and about 24 weeks after DPC sensitization. Roughly 30 alopecia patients provided blood for TCR sequencing at one to four time points (pre-sensitization, 2, 6 and 24 weeks).

Taken with the paper, the label for time point translates to: patch test 1, 2 weeks after DPC sensitization. Taken with the paper, the label for treatment or condition translates to: therapeutic diphenylcyclopropenone sensitization with weekly scalp DPC. At each patch-test visit, blood was drawn before the patch test was applied. Eligible patients were aged 18 to 70, diagnosed with alopecia, deemed suitable for DPC therapy, and excluded if pregnant. Unfractionated whole blood was collected in Tempus Blood RNA tubes, and total RNA was extracted from that blood. Reading from cysteine to phenylalanine, the CDR3 counts 15 amino acids. Of the read, only the CDR3 DNA is kept; its 45 bases are in frame from base 1. The germline V gene (reference sequence) gives CDR1 as MNHNY and CDR2 as SVGAGI. V is cut back by 6 bases and J by 2 bases, with 3 bases in the junction unmatched. This clonotype was picked up many times. No antigen is known for it. No per-base quality is available; no much larger clone lies one base away.

General conclusions and limits of the study: A positive correlation was found between the number of PT1 expanded TCRs and patch test score, with significance reached at thresholds 8, 16 and 32 but not 4. Because all patients had alopecia, a presumed autoimmune disease, the immune response of the patients might differ from that of healthy individuals. Expanded TCRs formed significantly more large CDR3 similarity clusters than pre-sensitization or healthy control sets, consistent with antigen-driven responses. No change with DPC sensitization was found in the number of TCRs above 1 in 1000 frequency, and no evidence of global repertoire structure alterations was found. Repeated subsampling changed both the strength of the expansion versus patch-test correlation and the threshold at which that correlation became significant.

The library came from RACE. TCRdb shows the sequencer as NextSeq 500. During library preparation, unique molecular identifiers were attached to individual cDNA molecules so that TCRs could be counted quantitatively and reproducibly. From each blood RNA sample, both TCR alpha and TCR beta chains were sequenced. In the source study's methods: The median number of TCRs per sample was some 100,000, ranging from 23,224 to 690,600. V, J and CDR3 annotation of the TCR reads was carried out using the Decombinator software suite. To make PS versus PT1 abundance plots, every sample was subsampled to the same number of TCRs (28,000). Expanded TCRs were defined as absent before sensitization and observed at least eight times at the 2-week time point. The public reads were run again by TCRdb, first through fastp at Q25 and then through MiXCR, and only productive beta chains were kept. Under each unique CDR3 protein, matching rows form one entry showing the most common genes and DNA. TCRdb's processing, not the authors' own work, is the source of the V and J calls. The sample table lists nearly 80,000 distinct CDR3 sequences, 9% to 12% of them with a count of one. About 1.3% of the sample is held by the ten biggest clonotypes.

Sequences were derived from whole blood, sampled in connection with sensitization to the hapten diphenylcyclopropenone (DPC). The sequence came from a woman in her fifties or sixties with alopecia areata. Some clones in this sample may be carry-over from other donors' samples. In this chain, TRBV6-6 is recombined with TRBJ2-3, with 12 junctional bases fitting TRBD2. The CDR3 amino acid sequence is: CASSRTSGVTDTQYF. At the DNA level, the sequence is TGTGCCAGCAGCCGGACTAGCGGGGTCACAGATACGCAGTATTTT.